The clone carrying this T cell receptor (beta chain) appeared a few times. Its matching antigen is unknown. The data stem from a study of T cell repertoires in cytomegalovirus infection. Across the study: Through public TCR beta signatures, both CMV infection and matching HLA type were indicated.

Regarding the study as a whole: Carriage of CMV together with the relevant HLA was identifiable through cumulative public TCR beta family frequency.

A single record per CDR3 protein comes from TCRdb applying MiXCR to the reads. The sample has about 360,000 distinct CDR3 sequences, roughly 18% seen once. CDR1 is LGHNA, CDR2 YSLEER, per germline. Trimming left V 2 bases short and J 9 bases short, with 14 bases between. This CDR3 is built from 15 residues. This TCR derives from a human donor in good health (CMV status not recorded). Some clones in this sample may be carry-over from other donors' samples. This chain connects TRBV4-3 to TRBJ1-6; no definite D call. Sequencing was carried out using PBMCs. The CDR3 bases are TGCGCCAGCAGCCAATCGACTATCCGGGGTTCACCCCTCCACTTT. It encodes CASSQSTIRGSPLHF.